The source of this TCR beta chain is a study of CD8 T cells in ankylosing spondylitis. Regarding the study as a whole: Seven to nine highly homologous variants made up a TCR beta motif, and this motif appeared characteristic of ankylosing spondylitis blood.

TCRdb analysed the 5' RACE reads with MiXCR anew, one entry per CDR3 protein. The data contain fewer than 400,000 distinct CDR3 sequences, approximately 20% of them singletons. This clonotype was observed a handful of times. The antigen is not known. Germline CDR1 reads LGHNA; CDR2 reads YNFKEQ. Losses at the gene ends were 1 base for V and 6 bases for J; bases not matched to a gene: 7. The CDR3 totals 16 residues. The material sequenced was blood, either unsorted or a sorted T cell fraction (not recorded which). This chain links TRBV4-2 with TRBJ1-5; 9 nucleotides align to TRBD1. The TCR originated in a male donor with ankylosing spondylitis. CDR3 DNA: TGTGCCAGCAGCCAAGGGGGACAGGGAGGGGTTCAGCCCCAGCATTTT. Protein: CASSQGGQGGVQPQHF.